This note documents a single T cell receptor (beta chain) sequence. Its antigen is unknown. This sample is drawn from a study of T cells after posttransplantation cyclophosphamide. TCRdb's table, derived via immunoSEQ multiplex PCR, lists solely in-frame clones and lacks some. Of around 16,000 clones in the sample, approximately 88% were seen once. Methotrexate plus calcineurin inhibitor accompanied controls' myeloablative marrow transplants; sampling was 1 year later. Study-level points and caveats: TRB clonality was highly associated with recipient CMV seropositivity and reactivation. Later blood repertoires were often dominated by clones from the donor CD8+ memory compartment. Skin or GI-infiltrating T cells shared few TRB sequences with blood.

The receptor's source is a male patient in his late teens or twenties who received an allogeneic stem cell transplant from a related donor, was CMV-positive, and had no GVHD. Some T cells may trace back to the graft donor. Here the sequenced sample was PBMCs, taken roughly 57 weeks after allogeneic stem cell transplant with calcineurin inhibitor and methotrexate.

CDR3 bases: TGTGCCAGCAGGGCCCCGCCAGATACGCAGTATTTT. Encoded protein: CASRAPPDTQYF. The rearrangement links TRBV6-1 to TRBJ2-3; no definite D call. In germline, CDR1 is MNHNS, CDR2 SASEGT. CDR3 length equals 12 residues. The V end was cut by 6 bases, the J end by 4 bases, with 8 bases between.